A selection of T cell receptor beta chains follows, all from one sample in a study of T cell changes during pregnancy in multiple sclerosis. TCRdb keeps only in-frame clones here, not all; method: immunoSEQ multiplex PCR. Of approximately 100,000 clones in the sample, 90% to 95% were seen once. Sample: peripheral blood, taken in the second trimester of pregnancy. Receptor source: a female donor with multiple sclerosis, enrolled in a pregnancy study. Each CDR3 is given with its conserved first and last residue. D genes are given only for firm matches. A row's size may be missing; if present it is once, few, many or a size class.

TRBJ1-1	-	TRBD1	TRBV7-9	TGTGCCAGCAGACAGGGGGAAAACACTGAAGCTTTCTTT	CASRQGENTEAFF
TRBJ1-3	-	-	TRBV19	TGTGCCAGTAGTATACGCCCCCAGGGCGGCAGCACCATATATTTT	CASSIRPQGGSTIYF
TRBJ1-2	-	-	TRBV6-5	TGTGCCAGCAGTTCGGGTCTAGCTAACTATGGCTACACCTTC	CASSSGLANYGYTF
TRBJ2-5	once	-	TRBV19	TGTGCCAGTAGTAGCCGGAGACAGGTCCAAGAGACCCAGTACTTC	CASSSRRQVQETQYF
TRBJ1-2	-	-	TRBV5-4	TGTGCCAGCAGCTTGAGGGGTGGCTATGGCTACACCTTC	CASSLRGGYGYTF
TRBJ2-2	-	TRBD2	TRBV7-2	TGTGCCAGCAGCTCGACTAGCGGGGGAGACACCGGGGAGCTGTTTTTT	CASSSTSGGDTGELFF
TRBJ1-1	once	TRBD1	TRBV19	TGTGCCAGTACCAGGGACAGGAACACTGAAGCTTTCTTT	CASTRDRNTEAFF
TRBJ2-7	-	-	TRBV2	TGTGCCAGCAGTGAAGGGAGTGTTCCCCCCTACGAGCAGTACTTC	CASSEGSVPPYEQYF
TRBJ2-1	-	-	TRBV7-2	TGTGCCAGCAGTCCAACAGGGTGGAACTACAATGAGCAGTTCTTC	CASSPTGWNYNEQFF
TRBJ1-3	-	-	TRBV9	TGTGCCAGCAGCTTGGACTGGGGCTCTGGAAACACCATATATTTT	CASSLDWGSGNTIYF